A single sample is the source of the 28 T cell receptor beta chains below, sequenced in a study of blood T cell repertoires in COVID-19. Method: immunoSEQ multiplex PCR; TCRdb's copy keeps in-frame clones and lacks some. The sample lists under 9,000 clones; 84% were seen once. Sequences were obtained from peripheral blood. The receptor set was obtained from a human donor in a cohort sampled during active COVID-19.

The CDR3 here is CSVEGEQGGGYTF. The CDR3 DNA reads TGCAGCGTTGAAGGGGAACAGGGCGGGGGCTACACCTTC. The chain is built from TRBV29-1 and TRBJ1-2, with D maybe TRBD1 (6 bases). Germline CDR1 and CDR2: SQVTM and ANQGSEA. There are 13 residues in the CDR3. V lost 1 base and J lost 8, with 14 bases in between. Using reference TRBV29-1 and TRBJ1-2 for the parts outside the CDR3, the full variable domain is SAVISQKPSRDICQRGTSLTIQCQVDSQVTMMFWYRQQPGQSLTLIATANQGSEATYESGFVIDKFPISRPNLTFSTLTVSNMSPEDSSIYLCSVEGEQGGGYTFGSGTRLTVV.

This chain connects TRBV2 to TRBJ2-5; 7 bases are shared with TRBD1. After removal of 8 bases from V and 5 bases from J, the junction contained 2 bases not matched to a gene. The CDR3 contains 11 residues. CDR1 is SNHLY, CDR2 FYNNEI, per germline. CDR3 nucleotides: TGTGCCAGCTTACAGGGGGAGACCCAGTACTTC. It codes for CASLQGETQYF. Full variable domain (rest looked up from reference TRBV2 and TRBJ2-5): EPEVTQTPSHQVTQMGQEVILRCVPISNHLYFYWYRQILGQKVEFLVSFYNNEISEKSEIFDDQFSVERPDGSNFTLKIRSTKLEDSAMYFCASLQGETQYFGPGTRLLVL.

V and J are TRBV12-5 and TRBJ2-3; D gene unclear. Germline CDR1 and CDR2: LGHNT and FRNRAP. Trimming took off 0 bases at V and 3 bases at J, with 19 bases between the two ends. The CDR3 extends over 18 amino acids. The CDR3 region is CASGLVPKPLLITDTQYF. The CDR3 nucleotides are TGTGCTAGTGGTTTGGTACCGAAGCCCCTCCTTATAACAGATACGCAGTATTTT. The entire variable domain, with the rest obtained from reference TRBV12-5 and TRBJ2-3, is as follows: DARVTQTPRHKVTEMGQEVTMRCQPILGHNTVFWYRQTMMQGLELLAYFRNRAPLDDSGMPKDRFSAEMPDATLATLKIQPSEPRDSAVYFCASGLVPKPLLITDTQYFGPGTRLTVL.

This clone turned up a few times. The chain has TRBV18 and TRBJ1-6, with 7 bases that match TRBD1. CDR1 and CDR2 from the germline V gene are KGHSH and LQKENI. The CDR3 contains 14 residues. With V trimmed by 2 bases and J by 10 bases, 5 bases remained unmatched. The CDR3 DNA reads as TGTGCCAGCTCACCAGGGCAGGGGGGATCACCCCTCCACTTT. Its protein is CASSPGQGGSPLHF.

This clone was picked up one time. This chain uses TRBV10-1 with TRBJ1-1; the D is unclear. V lost 0 bases and J lost 4, with 12 bases in between. Looked up from germline, CDR1 is WNHNN and CDR2 is SYGVQD (reference sequence). This CDR3 region has 15 residues. CDR3 sequence reads: CASSESAGRSTEAFF. DNA for the CDR3: TGCGCCAGCAGTGAGTCGGCGGGGAGGTCCACTGAAGCTTTCTTT.

V usage is TRBV7-8 and J usage is TRBJ1-3; TRBD1 is a possible D gene (5 bases). V gave up 5 bases and J gave up 5 bases, with 13 bases separating them. The CDR3 is 14 residues long. Germline V CDR1 and CDR2: SGHVS, FQNEAQ. The CDR3 DNA is TGTGCCAGCAGCCCGCCGGGGGGAAGAAACACCATATATTTT. Translating gives CASSPPGGRNTIYF.

The rearrangement uses TRBV9 and TRBJ1-2; possible D gene TRBD1, 6 bases. The germline V gene has CDR1 SGDLS and CDR2 YYNGEE. V lost 0 bases and J lost 8, with 17 bases in between. This CDR3 comprises 15 residues. The CDR3 DNA sequence: TGTGCCAGCAGCGTAGTAGGGTCGGGGGGCGGCGGCTACACCTTC. Its translation: CASSVVGSGGGGYTF. Full variable domain (missing parts from reference TRBV9 and TRBJ1-2): DSGVTQTPKHLITATGQRVTLRCSPRSGDLSVYWYQQSLDQGLQFLIQYYNGEERAKGNILERFSAQQFPDLHSELNLSSLELGDSALYFCASSVVGSGGGGYTFGSGTRLTVV.

The chain carries TRBV2 and TRBJ2-5, with TRBD1 identical over 7 bases. This CDR3 is 14 amino acids long. Per the germline V gene, CDR1 is SNHLY and CDR2 is FYNNEI. J was trimmed by 8 bases and V by 6 bases; bases with no gene match: 12. The CDR3 loop reads CASSPRDSKRTQYF. The CDR3 DNA reads as TGTGCCAGCAGCCCCAGGGACAGCAAGAGAACCCAGTACTTC.

V usage is TRBV19 and J usage is TRBJ1-2; 9 positions match TRBD1. The V gene's germline CDR1 is LNHDA and CDR2 SQIVND (reference sequence). The V and J ends lost 7 bases and 3 bases, in that order; junction bases with no gene match: 9. The CDR3 has 15 amino acids. The CDR3 protein is CASTSGTGRDYGYTF. CDR3 DNA sequence: TGTGCCAGTACCTCCGGGACAGGGAGGGACTATGGCTACACCTTC.

V usage is TRBV3-1 (or the pseudogene TRBV3-2) and J usage is TRBJ1-6; 7 bases are a match to TRBD1. CDR3 length: 14 residues. The germline gives CDR1 LGHDT, CDR2 YNNKEL (reference sequence). Trimming removed 2 bases from V and 10 bases from J; junction bases left unmatched: 5. CDR3 residues: CASSQQGDYSPLHF. CDR3 in DNA: TGTGCCAGCAGCCAACAGGGGGATTACTCACCCCTCCACTTT.

The V and J genes are TRBV6-1 and TRBJ1-2, with 11 bases matching TRBD1. CDR3 size: 17 residues. The germline V gene encodes CDR1 MNHNS and CDR2 SASEGT. V was clipped by 4 bases and J by 4 bases; unmatched bases: 11. CDR3 coding DNA: TGTGCCAGCAGTGCCACTAAGGGGGACAGGGGGTCCTATGGCTACACCTTC. Translation gives CASSATKGDRGSYGYTF.

The chain recombines TRBV10-3 with TRBJ2-5; the match to TRBD2 covers 12 bases. The CDR3 totals 14 residues. V gave up 10 bases and J gave up 3 bases; unmatched junction bases: 6. Germline values: CDR1 ENHRY, CDR2 SYGVKD. The DNA of the CDR3 is TGTGCCACAGGCCCTAGCGGGGGGGAAGAGACCCAGTACTTC. Protein product: CATGPSGGEETQYF.

The rearrangement links TRBV19 to TRBJ2-1, with TRBD2 matching 8 bases. In germline, CDR1 is LNHDA, CDR2 SQIVND (reference sequence). This CDR3 has 15 amino acids. Losses at the gene ends were 8 bases for V and 3 bases for J; bases not matched to a gene: 9. The CDR3 DNA follows: TGTGCCAGTCTTTATAAGAGCGGGGGCTACAATGAGCAGTTCTTC. Amino acid sequence: CASLYKSGGYNEQFF.

The chain is built from TRBV6-5 and TRBJ1-6; TRBD1 aligns across 9 bases. From germline, CDR1 is MNHEY and CDR2 SVGAGI. This CDR3 comprises 13 residues. V lost 6 bases and J lost 10; bases outside the gene matches: 4. The CDR3 reads CASRDRGGSPLHF. In DNA, the CDR3 is TGTGCCAGCAGGGACAGGGGCGGGTCACCCCTCCACTTT.

CDR3 sequence (DNA): TGTGCCAGCAGTGCTACAGGGTTATCCAAAAACATTCAGTACTTC. Residues: CASSATGLSKNIQYF. The chain combines TRBV6-2 or TRBV6-3 with TRBJ2-4, with D perhaps TRBD1 (6 bases). In germline, CDR1 is MNHEY, CDR2 SVGEGT. The CDR3 contains 15 residues. Trimming left V 5 bases short and J 2 bases short, with 13 bases between.

By proportion, this clone is medium-sized. The rearrangement uses TRBV4-3 and TRBJ2-7; 10 bases are shared with TRBD2. This CDR3 is built from 15 residues. Germline V gives CDR1 LGHNA, CDR2 YSLEER. V shed 3 bases and J 0 bases; nucleotides not matched to a gene: 2. DNA of the CDR3: TGCGCCAGCAGCCAGCTAGCGGGGGTCTCCTACGAGCAGTACTTC. This encodes CASSQLAGVSYEQYF.

The chain uses TRBV29-1 and TRBJ1-5; D gene ambiguous. There are 13 residues in the CDR3. Trimming stripped 5 bases from V and 4 bases from J, with 12 bases between. CDR1 is SQVTM and CDR2 is ANQGSEA in the germline V gene. The CDR3 reads CSVSLGVNQPQHF. In nucleotides, the CDR3 is TGCAGCGTTTCCCTGGGAGTAAATCAGCCCCAGCATTTT. Together with reference TRBV29-1 and TRBJ1-5, the CDR3 gives the full variable domain: SAVISQKPSRDICQRGTSLTIQCQVDSQVTMMFWYRQQPGQSLTLIATANQGSEATYESGFVIDKFPISRPNLTFSTLTVSNMSPEDSSIYLCSVSLGVNQPQHFGDGTRLSIL.

This clone is labeled medium-sized. This chain uses TRBV4-3 with TRBJ1-1; D is unclear. Germline CDR1 LGHNA, CDR2 YSLEER. V was shortened by 5 bases and J by 4 bases, with 14 bases between the two germline ends. This CDR3 comprises 14 residues. CDR3 region: CASSSKPSGTEAFF. CDR3 nucleotide sequence: TGCGCCAGCAGCTCGAAACCGAGCGGCACTGAAGCTTTCTTT.

This clone was counted a single time. This chain connects TRBV10-2 to TRBJ2-7; 12 bases map to TRBD2. With V trimmed by 5 bases and J by 7 bases, 6 bases remained unmatched. Germline CDR1 is WSHSY and CDR2 is SAAADI. The CDR3 length is 14 residues. The CDR3 loop is CASSPTSGGYEQYF. CDR3 nucleotides: TGCGCCAGCAGTCCGACTAGCGGGGGTTATGAGCAGTACTTC.

The rearrangement joins TRBV4-3 to TRBJ1-6; a possible D gene is TRBD1 (6 bases). The CDR3 consists of 15 residues. The germline gives CDR1 LGHNA, CDR2 YSLEER. V was clipped by 3 bases and J by 7 bases, with 13 bases between them. CDR3 DNA: TGCGCCAGCAGCCAGCGCATGGGGGCCAATTCACCCCTCCACTTT. Encoded protein: CASSQRMGANSPLHF.

The V gene is TRBV5-8, the J gene TRBJ1-2; maybe TRBD1 (6 bases). The CDR3 runs 14 residues. The germline CDR1 and CDR2 sequences are SGHTS and YDEGEE. V dropped 4 bases and J dropped 6 bases, with 16 bases sitting between them. In DNA, the CDR3 is TGTGCCAGCAGCGAGCCACAGGGAAGGGATGGCTACACCTTC. It yields the protein CASSEPQGRDGYTF.

This chain joins TRBV5-1 and TRBJ2-2; 9 bases map to TRBD1. Germline V gene data show CDR1 as SGHRS and CDR2 as YFSETQ. The trim removed 4 bases at V and 5 bases at J, leaving 6 bases unmatched. CDR3 length: 15 residues. The CDR3 is CASSQGTGRTGELFF. Here the CDR3 DNA reads TGCGCCAGCAGCCAAGGGACAGGGAGGACCGGGGAGCTGTTTTTT.

V is TRBV27 and J is TRBJ2-1, with D possibly being TRBD2 (7 bases). CDR1 MNHEY and CDR2 SMNVEV come from the germline V gene (reference sequence). The CDR3 sequence is 17 residues long. V lost 4 bases, J lost 0 bases, and 16 bases lay in between. In nucleotides, the CDR3 is TGTGCCAGCAGTTACGCGGGGGCCCCTTCCTCCTACAATGAGCAGTTCTTC. Its protein product is CASSYAGAPSSYNEQFF.

The V and J genes are TRBV6-1 and TRBJ1-2; no reliable D call. This CDR3 has 14 residues. V lost 3 bases and J lost 2, with 10 bases in between. CDR1 is MNHNS and CDR2 is SASEGT in the germline V gene. The CDR3 protein is CASSEQDRNYGYTF. CDR3 DNA sequence: TGTGCCAGCAGTGAGCAGGATCGGAACTATGGCTACACCTTC.

The gene calls are TRBV6-2 or TRBV6-3 and TRBJ2-2; the match to TRBD2 covers 11 bases. The CDR3 is 17 amino acids. J lost 0 bases, V lost 2 bases, and 2 bases had no gene match. CDR1 and CDR2 (germline): MNHEY, SVGEGT. As DNA, the CDR3 is TGTGCCAGCAGTTACCTAGCGGGGGGTGCGAACACCGGGGAGCTGTTTTTT. This gives the protein CASSYLAGGANTGELFF.

The V gene is TRBV5-1, the J gene TRBJ2-7; 9 bases agree with TRBD1. The V gene end was trimmed by 4 bases and the J gene end by 0 bases; junction bases not matched to a gene: 8. The CDR3 sequence is 16 residues long. Germline V CDR1 and CDR2: SGHRS, YFSETQ. DNA for the CDR3: TGCGCCAGCAGCGCGCCGGGACAGGGAATCTCCTACGAGCAGTACTTC. Its translation: CASSAPGQGISYEQYF.

As concerns this clone: Other DNA sequences of this sample code for an identical CDR3. The rearrangement links TRBV6-2 or TRBV6-3 to TRBJ1-2, with 7 bases aligning to TRBD1. Trimming at V came to 2 bases and at J to 6 bases, leaving 3 bases not matched to a gene. Germline V gives CDR1 MNHEY, CDR2 SVGEGT. The CDR3 loop spans 13 amino acids. CDR3: CASSYVQGDGYTF. CDR3 sequence (DNA): TGTGCCAGCAGTTACGTCCAGGGGGATGGCTACACCTTC.

This chain joins TRBV19 and TRBJ1-1, with unresolved D. The V gene lost 3 bases and the J gene lost 1 base, with 9 bases spanning the gap. The V gene's germline CDR1 is LNHDA and CDR2 SQIVND (reference sequence). The length of the CDR3 is 14 residues. The CDR3 DNA reads TGTGCCAGTAGTATGGGAGCCTCGAACACTGAAGCTTTCTTT. It specifies CASSMGASNTEAFF.